These T cell receptor beta chains were read from a single sample in a study of blood T cell repertoires in COVID-19. Profiled with immunoSEQ multiplex PCR; TCRdb holds only in-frame clones, not every one. The sample lists 120,000 to 150,000 clones, roughly four fifths occurring once. Sequenced: peripheral blood. The receptor set was obtained from a man at least 80 years old with acute or convalescent COVID-19. CDR3s include the opening cysteine and the closing phenylalanine or tryptophan. D genes are given only for firm matches. Clone size is given for some rows only: seen once, a few or many times, or a class if the clone is expanded.

clone_size: once; v_call: TRBV5-4; d_call: .; j_call: TRBJ2-2; cdr3_aa: CASSLEAGINTGELFF; cdr3_nt: TGTGCCAGCAGCTTGGAGGCAGGAATTAACACCGGGGAGCTGTTTTTT
clone_size: .; v_call: TRBV27; d_call: .; j_call: TRBJ1-4; cdr3_aa: CASSSQGLGNEKLFF; cdr3_nt: TGTGCCAGCAGTTCGCAGGGGTTAGGTAATGAAAAACTGTTTTTT
clone_size: few; v_call: TRBV5-4; d_call: TRBD2; j_call: TRBJ2-3; cdr3_aa: CASSPAGGGWIDTQYF; cdr3_nt: TGTGCCAGCAGCCCGGCGGGGGGAGGGTGGATAGATACGCAGTATTTT
clone_size: few; v_call: TRBV5-4; d_call: .; j_call: TRBJ1-6; cdr3_aa: CASSLGGPGLETLHF; cdr3_nt: TGTGCCAGCAGCTTGGGGGGCCCTGGGCTCGAGACCCTCCACTTT
clone_size: .; v_call: TRBV7-2; d_call: .; j_call: TRBJ1-5; cdr3_aa: CASSLQSNQPQHF; cdr3_nt: TGTGCCAGCAGCTTACAGTCCAATCAGCCCCAGCATTTT
clone_size: .; v_call: TRBV7-2; d_call: .; j_call: TRBJ2-7; cdr3_aa: CASSTRGYEQYF; cdr3_nt: TGTGCCAGCAGCACGCGAGGGTACGAGCAGTACTTC
clone_size: .; v_call: TRBV3-1/TRBV3-2; d_call: .; j_call: TRBJ1-5; cdr3_aa: CASSQAKGEPQHF; cdr3_nt: TGTGCCAGCAGCCAAGCAAAGGGGGAGCCCCAGCATTTT
clone_size: .; v_call: TRBV9; d_call: TRBD1; j_call: TRBJ1-6; cdr3_aa: CASSVGTGGYNSPLHF; cdr3_nt: TGTGCCAGCAGCGTGGGGACAGGAGGATATAATTCACCCCTCCACTTT
clone_size: .; v_call: TRBV5-6; d_call: .; j_call: TRBJ2-3; cdr3_aa: CASSFRDWGADTQYF; cdr3_nt: TGTGCCAGCAGCTTCCGGGACTGGGGAGCAGATACGCAGTATTTT
clone_size: .; v_call: TRBV19; d_call: .; j_call: TRBJ2-5; cdr3_aa: CASSPTGPKGGTQYF; cdr3_nt: TGTGCCAGTAGTCCTACGGGACCCAAGGGAGGGACCCAGTACTTC
clone_size: .; v_call: TRBV30; d_call: .; j_call: TRBJ1-1; cdr3_aa: CAWSDRATEAFF; cdr3_nt: TGTGCCTGGAGTGACAGGGCCACTGAAGCTTTCTTT
clone_size: .; v_call: TRBV28; d_call: TRBD1; j_call: TRBJ2-3; cdr3_aa: CASTETGAKDTQYF; cdr3_nt: TGTGCCAGCACCGAGACAGGGGCAAAAGATACGCAGTATTTT
clone_size: .; v_call: TRBV5-1; d_call: TRBD2; j_call: TRBJ2-1; cdr3_aa: CASTLLAGSYNEQFF; cdr3_nt: TGCGCCAGCACTCTCCTAGCGGGGTCCTACAATGAGCAGTTCTTC
clone_size: .; v_call: TRBV29-1; d_call: TRBD1; j_call: TRBJ2-3; cdr3_aa: CSLTGTGRTDTQYF; cdr3_nt: TGCAGCCTAACCGGGACAGGGAGGACAGATACGCAGTATTTT
clone_size: .; v_call: TRBV19; d_call: .; j_call: TRBJ2-7; cdr3_aa: CASSIIGGNEQYF; cdr3_nt: TGTGCCAGTAGTATCATTGGAGGGAACGAGCAGTACTTC
clone_size: once; v_call: TRBV7-2; d_call: TRBD1; j_call: TRBJ1-6; cdr3_aa: CASSGYRDSGSPLHF; cdr3_nt: TGTGCCAGCAGCGGCTACCGGGACAGCGGATCACCCCTCCACTTT
clone_size: .; v_call: TRBV19; d_call: TRBD1; j_call: TRBJ1-2; cdr3_aa: CASRSTGGSYGYTF; cdr3_nt: TGTGCCAGTAGGAGCACAGGGGGCTCCTATGGCTACACCTTC